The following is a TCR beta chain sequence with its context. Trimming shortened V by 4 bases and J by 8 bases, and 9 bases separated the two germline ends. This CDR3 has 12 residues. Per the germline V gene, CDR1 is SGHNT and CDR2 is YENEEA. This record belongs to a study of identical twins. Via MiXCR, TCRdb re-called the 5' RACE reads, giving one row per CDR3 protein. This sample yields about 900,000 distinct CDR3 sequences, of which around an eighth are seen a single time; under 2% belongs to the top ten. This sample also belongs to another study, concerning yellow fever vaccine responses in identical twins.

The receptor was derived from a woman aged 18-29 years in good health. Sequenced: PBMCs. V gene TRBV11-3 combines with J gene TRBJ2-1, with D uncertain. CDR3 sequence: CASSSLPHEQFF. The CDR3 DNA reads TGTGCCAGCAGCTCCCTCCCCCATGAGCAGTTCTTC.